This T cell receptor (beta chain) was documented in a study of T cells in localized non-small cell lung cancer. Whole-study results and caveats: Adjacent lung was found to contain a median approximately 50 of the top 100 tumor clones.

A note on this clone: Its antigen remains unidentified.

Clones were read by immunoSEQ multiplex PCR, and TCRdb kept only the in-frame ones, dropping some. The sample has around 70,000 clones, approximately 87% seen once. Germline-derived CDR1 and CDR2 are SNHLY and FYNNEI. J gave up 8 bases and V 6 bases, and 5 bases lay outside the gene matches. The CDR3 is made up of 14 amino acids. This TCR was sampled from a male donor older than 55 with stage III squamous cell lung carcinoma. Here the sequenced sample was peripheral blood, taken before any cancer treatment. This chain links TRBV2 with TRBJ2-2; 11 positions match TRBD1. CDR3 region: CASSRDRGSGELFF. CDR3 bases: TGTGCCAGCAGCCGGGACAGGGGGTCGGGGGAGCTGTTTTTT. The complete variable domain, with remaining parts taken from reference TRBV2 and TRBJ2-2, reads EPEVTQTPSHQVTQMGQEVILRCVPISNHLYFYWYRQILGQKVEFLVSFYNNEISEKSEIFDDQFSVERPDGSNFTLKIRSTKLEDSAMYFCASSRDRGSGELFFGEGSRLTVL.